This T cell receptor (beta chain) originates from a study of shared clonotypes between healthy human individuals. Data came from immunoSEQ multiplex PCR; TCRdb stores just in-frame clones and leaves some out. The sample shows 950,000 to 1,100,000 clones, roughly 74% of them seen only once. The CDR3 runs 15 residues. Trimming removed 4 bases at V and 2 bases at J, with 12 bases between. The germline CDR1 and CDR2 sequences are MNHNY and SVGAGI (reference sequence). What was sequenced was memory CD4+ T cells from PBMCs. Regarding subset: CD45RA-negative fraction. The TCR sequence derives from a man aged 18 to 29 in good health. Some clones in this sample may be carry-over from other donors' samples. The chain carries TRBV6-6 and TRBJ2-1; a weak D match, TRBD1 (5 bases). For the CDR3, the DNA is TGTGCCAGCAGTTTTACCAGGGCTGCCTACAATGAGCAGTTCTTC. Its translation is CASSFTRAAYNEQFF.